These 11 T cell receptor beta chains were all obtained from the same sample, sequenced in a study of cytomegalovirus exposure and HLA in healthy donors. The PCR used 60 Vbeta and 13 Jbeta primers. Some clones are missing from TCRdb's copy, which holds only in-frame ones; the method was immunoSEQ multiplex PCR. The sample comprises about 160,000 clones, 85% of which are singletons, and 1% rests with the top ten. The sequenced sample was PBMCs. Every receptor here comes from a boy between 2 and 10 years old in good health and CMV-seronegative.

V gene TRBV6-1 combines with J gene TRBJ1-5; possibly TRBD1 for D (6 bases). The CDR3 sequence is 15 residues long. Germline V gene lookup returns CDR1 MNHNS and CDR2 SASEGT. Trimming removed 6 bases from V and 5 bases from J, with 17 bases in between. The CDR3 coding sequence is TGTGCCAGCAGCGTGGGAACAGGGAGGGATCAGCCCCAGCATTTT. This codes for CASSVGTGRDQPQHF.

The rearrangement links TRBV5-4 to TRBJ1-2; D gene ambiguous. Germline V gives CDR1 SGHNT, CDR2 YYREEE (reference sequence). The length of the CDR3 is 20 residues. V lost 4 bases, J lost 6 bases, and 34 bases lay in between. The CDR3 here is CASSPEPGIPPRRSQNGYTF. The CDR3 DNA sequence: TGTGCCAGCAGCCCTGAACCAGGAATTCCTCCACGCCGAAGCCAAAATGGCTACACCTTC.

The chain joins TRBV5-5 to TRBJ1-5; perhaps TRBD1 as D (6 bases). The CDR3 extends over 16 amino acids. Looked up from germline, CDR1 is SGHKS and CDR2 is YYEKEE (reference sequence). Trimming cost V 4 bases and J 2 bases, with 16 bases left between them. CDR3 sequence (DNA): TGTGCCAGCAGCGCACAGGGTCCGACGGGCAATCAGCCCCAGCATTTT. Amino acids: CASSAQGPTGNQPQHF.

The CDR3 is CASRPTGGGTEAFF. DNA of the CDR3: TGTGCCAGTAGGCCGACAGGCGGGGGGACTGAAGCTTTCTTT. The rearrangement links TRBV19 to TRBJ1-1; TRBD1 might be the D (6 bases). Trimming removed 6 bases at V and 5 bases at J, with 16 bases between. The CDR3 sequence is 14 residues long. Germline-derived CDR1 and CDR2 are LNHDA and SQIVND (reference sequence).

The chain joins TRBV7-9 to TRBJ2-7; TRBD2 is a possible D gene (5 bases). CDR1 and CDR2 (germline): SEHNR, FQNEAQ (reference sequence). This CDR3 spans 11 amino acids. Trimming left V 4 bases short and J 7 bases short, with 8 bases between. Written as DNA, the CDR3 is TGTGCCAGCAGCTGGGAGTGGGAGCAGTACTTC. Residues: CASSWEWEQYF.

The rearrangement links TRBV6-1 to TRBJ1-5; no definite D call. The germline CDR1 and CDR2 sequences are MNHNS and SASEGT. V shed 1 base and J shed 5 bases, with 9 bases lying between them. There are 14 residues in the CDR3. CDR3 sequence reads: CASSEGTLYQPQHF. CDR3 nucleotide sequence: TGTGCCAGCAGTGAAGGAACTCTATATCAGCCCCAGCATTTT.

The chain carries TRBV2 and TRBJ1-1; D uncertain. The V gene's germline CDR1 is SNHLY and CDR2 FYNNEI. V lost 3 bases to trimming and J lost 0 bases, with 5 bases between them. The CDR3 extends over 13 amino acids. CDR3 region: CASSDLVNTEAFF. The CDR3 coding sequence is TGTGCCAGCAGTGACTTAGTGAACACTGAAGCTTTCTTT. Based on the CDR3 plus reference TRBV2 and TRBJ1-1, the full variable domain is EPEVTQTPSHQVTQMGQEVILRCVPISNHLYFYWYRQILGQKVEFLVSFYNNEISEKSEIFDDQFSVERPDGSNFTLKIRSTKLEDSAMYFCASSDLVNTEAFFGQGTRLTVV.

The gene calls are TRBV5-6 and TRBJ1-5; D is unclear. V was cut by 2 bases and J by 5 bases, with 8 bases left in between. The CDR3 length is 13 residues. Germline V CDR1 and CDR2: SGHDT, YYEEEE. CDR3 DNA sequence: TGTGCCAGCAGCTTCAAGGCGGATCAGCCCCAGCATTTT. As protein: CASSFKADQPQHF.

The CDR3 nucleotides are TGCAGCGCGGCGGATCGGGAGGGCTCCTACAATGAGCAGTTCTTC. Translation: CSAADREGSYNEQFF. This chain connects TRBV29-1 to TRBJ2-1; 8 positions agree with TRBD2. V trimming: 7 bases; J trimming: 0 bases; junction bases outside the gene matches: 8. Germline lookup yields CDR1 SQVTM and CDR2 ANQGSEA. The CDR3 consists of 15 residues.

The J gene is TRBJ2-5, the V gene TRBV11-1; possible D gene TRBD2, 6 bases. Looked up from germline, CDR1 is SGHAT and CDR2 is FQDESV (reference sequence). V was trimmed by 5 bases and J by 5 bases, leaving 21 bases between them. The CDR3 contains 16 residues. CDR3 in amino acids: CASSTSARLASETQYF. In DNA, the CDR3 is TGTGCCAGCAGCACCTCCGCCAGGCTAGCGTCGGAGACCCAGTACTTC. The whole variable domain, filled in from reference TRBV11-1 and TRBJ2-5, reads EAEVAQSPRYKITEKSQAVAFWCDPISGHATLYWYRQILGQGPELLVQFQDESVVDDSQLPKDRFSAERLKGVDSTLKIQPAELGDSAMYLCASSTSARLASETQYFGPGTRLLVL.

V gene TRBV10-2 combines with J gene TRBJ1-2, with 8 positions matching TRBD1. The CDR3 is 14 amino acids. V lost 10 bases, J lost 6 bases, and 13 bases stayed unmatched. CDR1 WSHSY and CDR2 SAAADI come from the germline V gene. The chain's CDR3 is CATSLAGGGNGYTF. For the CDR3, the DNA is TGCGCCACCTCCTTAGCAGGGGGCGGCAATGGCTACACCTTC.